What follows are 24 T cell receptor beta chains derived from one specimen sequenced in a study of cytomegalovirus exposure and HLA in healthy donors. TCRdb keeps only in-frame clones here, not all; method: immunoSEQ multiplex PCR. The repertoire holds fewer than 350,000 clones, with 70% to 90% as singletons. Sequences were obtained from PBMCs. The receptors here all came from a woman aged 18 to 35 in good health and CMV-seronegative.

This sequence joins TRBV28 and TRBJ2-7; tentative D call: TRBD1 (5 bases). There are 15 residues in the CDR3. Per germline, CDR1 MDHEN and CDR2 SYDVKM. Trimming took off 6 bases at V and 2 bases at J, with 17 bases between the two ends. In nucleotides, the CDR3 is TGTGCCAGCAGGCCCGGACATTTGCAGGCCTACGAGCAGTACTTC. It translates to CASRPGHLQAYEQYF.

Details on this clone: At one of its ends the junction is not consistent with the germline gene, which may arise from a read error. The genes are TRBV13 and TRBJ1-3; 8 positions agree with TRBD1. Germline V gene lookup returns CDR1 PRHDT and CDR2 FYEKMQ (reference sequence). The CDR3 runs 15 residues. The CDR3 here is CASSIGTGSGNTIYF. As DNA, the CDR3 is TGTGCCAGCAGCATAGGGACAGGCTCTGGAAACACCATATATTTT.

The chain combines TRBV4-1 with TRBJ1-1; a weak D match, TRBD1 (5 bases). The V end was cut by 4 bases, the J end by 1 base, with 13 bases between. The CDR3 covers 15 residues. CDR1 and CDR2 (germline): MGHRA, YSYEKL. DNA of the CDR3: TGCGCCAGCAGCCTACCTGGGGGGGGGAACACTGAAGCTTTCTTT. Translation: CASSLPGGGNTEAFF.

This chain joins TRBV30 and TRBJ2-7, with 10 bases that match TRBD1. The germline V gene encodes CDR1 GTSNPN and CDR2 SVGIG (reference sequence). This CDR3 comprises 15 residues. V shed 5 bases and J 4 bases; nucleotides not matched to a gene: 11. The DNA for the CDR3 is TGTGCCTGGTCCTCGCCGGGGACAGGGGTTTACGAGCAGTACTTC. Translating it yields CAWSSPGTGVYEQYF.

This clone was picked up a small number of times. This chain uses TRBV13 with TRBJ2-7; 7 bases align to TRBD2. This CDR3 comprises 15 residues. From germline, CDR1 is PRHDT and CDR2 FYEKMQ (reference sequence). V was clipped by 0 bases and J by 0 bases; unmatched bases: 2. The CDR3 sequence is CASSLGGRSSYEQYF. Written as DNA, the CDR3 is TGTGCCAGCAGCTTAGGCGGGAGGAGCTCCTACGAGCAGTACTTC.

V gene TRBV7-9 combines with J gene TRBJ1-6, with D possibly TRBD1 on 6 matching bases. V was trimmed by 1 base and J by 5 bases, leaving 6 bases between them. Per the germline V gene, CDR1 is SEHNR and CDR2 is FQNEAQ (reference sequence). CDR3 length equals 14 residues. The CDR3 region has the DNA TGTGCCAGCAGCTTAGGGACAGATAATTCACCCCTCCACTTT. This encodes CASSLGTDNSPLHF.

This chain links TRBV30 with TRBJ2-7; possibly TRBD1 for D (5 bases). CDR1 and CDR2 (germline): GTSNPN, SVGIG (reference sequence). The length of the CDR3 is 15 residues. The germline V and J ends were trimmed by 0 bases and 6 bases, with 18 bases remaining between them. The CDR3 sequence is CAWSVPRRVGGEQYF. In nucleotides, the CDR3 is TGTGCCTGGAGTGTACCTCGCAGGGTTGGCGGCGAGCAGTACTTC. The whole variable domain, remainder taken from reference TRBV30 and TRBJ2-7, is SQTIHQWPATLVQPVGSPLSLECTVEGTSNPNLYWYRQAAGRGLQLLFYSVGIGQISSEVPQNLSASRPQDRQFILSSKKLLLSDSGFYLCAWSVPRRVGGEQYFGPGTRLTVT.

The V and J genes are TRBV15 and TRBJ2-1; D not resolved. CDR3 length: 18 residues. The germline V gene encodes CDR1 LNHNV and CDR2 YYDKDF (reference sequence). The V and J ends lost 0 bases and 1 base respectively, with 16 bases between them. CDR3 region: CATSREGPGSASYNEQFF. CDR3 nucleotide sequence: TGTGCCACCAGCAGAGAGGGCCCCGGTTCAGCATCCTACAATGAGCAGTTCTTC. The entire variable domain, with the rest obtained from reference TRBV15 and TRBJ2-1, is as follows: DAMVIQNPRYQVTQFGKPVTLSCSQTLNHNVMYWYQQKSSQAPKLLFHYYDKDFNNEADTPDNFQSRRPNTSFCFLDIRSPGLGDTAMYLCATSREGPGSASYNEQFFGPGTRLTVL.

The rearrangement uses TRBV9 and TRBJ2-2; 16 positions agree with TRBD2. The V gene's germline CDR1 is SGDLS and CDR2 YYNGEE. The CDR3 is 18 residues long. V shed 4 bases, J shed 4 bases, and the junction held 7 bases outside the gene matches. The CDR3 nucleotides are TGTGCCAGCAGCTTGGGACTAGCGGGAGGGCCTGGCACCGGGGAGCTGTTTTTT. Translation gives CASSLGLAGGPGTGELFF.

This clone came up once. The V gene is TRBV28, the J gene TRBJ1-2; D not resolved. The germline gives CDR1 MDHEN, CDR2 SYDVKM. Trimming removed 2 bases from V and 4 bases from J, with 11 bases in between. The CDR3 has 14 amino acids. The CDR3 spells CASSLVSPIYGYTF. The CDR3 DNA is TGTGCCAGCAGTTTAGTGAGCCCGATCTATGGCTACACCTTC.

The chain has TRBV29-1 and TRBJ1-4; D is unclear. The CDR3 is 13 amino acids. The germline V gene has CDR1 SQVTM and CDR2 ANQGSEA. Trimming removed 7 bases at V and 8 bases at J, with 17 bases between. This CDR3 is CSATDQPGEKLFF. CDR3 nucleotide sequence: TGCAGCGCTACAGACCAACCGGGGGAAAAACTGTTTTTT.

The V and J genes are TRBV4-1 and TRBJ2-2, with TRBD1 identical over 8 bases. The CDR3 totals 15 residues. CDR1 is MGHRA, CDR2 YSYEKL, per germline. V lost 1 base to trimming and J lost 5 bases; unmatched junction nucleotides: 3. The CDR3 region has the DNA TGCGCCAGCAGCCAAGGACAGGGGCCTACCGGGGAGCTGTTTTTT. Its protein product is CASSQGQGPTGELFF.

V and J are TRBV28 and TRBJ2-3, with TRBD2 matching over 9 bases. The V gene end was trimmed by 6 bases and the J gene end by 4 bases; junction bases not matched to a gene: 8. Germline values: CDR1 MDHEN, CDR2 SYDVKM. CDR3 length equals 15 residues. This CDR3 is CASSAIAGAPDTQYF. The CDR3, as DNA: TGTGCCAGCAGCGCTATAGCGGGAGCGCCAGATACGCAGTATTTT.

This chain uses TRBV7-6 with TRBJ2-2, with TRBD2 identical over 10 bases. Germline V gene data show CDR1 as SGHVS and CDR2 as FNYEAQ. This CDR3 has 13 residues. The V gene end was trimmed by 11 bases and the J gene end by 6 bases; junction bases not matched to a gene: 6. CDR3 amino acids: CAPPSGRAGELFF. CDR3 bases: TGTGCCCCGCCTAGCGGGAGAGCCGGGGAGCTGTTTTTT.

This sequence joins TRBV14 and TRBJ2-7; no clear D. The CDR3 is 12 amino acids. V was trimmed by 1 base and J by 6 bases, leaving 7 bases between them. The V gene's germline CDR1 is SGHDN and CDR2 FVKESK. The CDR3 loop is CASSQVRGEQYF. For the CDR3, the DNA is TGTGCCAGCAGCCAAGTTCGAGGCGAGCAGTACTTC.

This rearrangement joins TRBV28 to TRBJ2-1; weak D call: TRBD1 (6 bases). Germline values: CDR1 MDHEN, CDR2 SYDVKM. V was cut by 5 bases and J by 15 bases, with 23 bases left in between. This CDR3 contains 14 residues. The CDR3 protein is CASSGTPGQQEVFF. As DNA, the CDR3 is TGTGCCAGCAGTGGAACACCGGGACAACAAGAGGTGTTCTTC. Together with reference TRBV28 and TRBJ2-1, the CDR3 gives the full variable domain: DVKVTQSSRYLVKRTGEKVFLECVQDMDHENMFWYRQDPGLGLRLIYFSYDVKMKEKGDIPEGYSVSREKKERFSLILESASTNQTSMYLCASSGTPGQQEVFFGPGTRLTVL.

This chain joins TRBV7-8 and TRBJ2-5; D might be TRBD1 (6 bases). This CDR3 has 16 amino acids. The V end was cut by 0 bases, the J end by 5 bases, with 16 bases between. In germline, CDR1 is SGHVS, CDR2 FQNEAQ. The CDR3 spells CASSLAGAAFGETQYF. The CDR3 nucleotides read TGTGCCAGCAGCTTAGCGGGGGCGGCCTTCGGGGAGACCCAGTACTTC.

The gene calls are TRBV30 and TRBJ2-1; 7 positions match TRBD2. Germline V lookup: CDR1 GTSNPN, CDR2 SVGIG (reference sequence). The CDR3 spans 14 residues. With 5 bases clipped from V and 1 base from J, the junction kept 5 bases outside the gene matches. Here the CDR3 reads CAWGREWSYNEQFF. In DNA, the CDR3 is TGTGCCTGGGGGCGGGAGTGGTCCTACAATGAGCAGTTCTTC.

The chain couples TRBV5-4 to TRBJ2-3; D is possibly TRBD2 (7 bases). The germline CDR1 and CDR2 sequences are SGHNT and YYREEE (reference sequence). The V end lost 2 bases, the J end lost 6 bases, and 13 bases lay between the germline ends. The CDR3 loop spans 14 amino acids. The CDR3 sequence is CASSFSGGADTQYF. DNA of the CDR3: TGTGCCAGCAGCTTCTCGGGGGGCGCCGATACGCAGTATTTT.

This chain links TRBV7-2 with TRBJ2-2; 8 bases align to TRBD1. The CDR3 covers 15 residues. Trimming took 2 bases from V and 8 from J; bases not matched to a gene: 7. Germline V lookup: CDR1 SGHTA, CDR2 FQGNSA. CDR3 residues: CASSLYAGGLGELFF. The CDR3, as DNA: TGTGCCAGCAGCTTATATGCAGGGGGCTTAGGGGAGCTGTTTTTT. The whole variable domain, filled in from reference TRBV7-2 and TRBJ2-2, reads GAGVSQSPSNKVTEKGKDVELRCDPISGHTALYWYRQSLGQGLEFLIYFQGNSAPDKSGLPSDRFSAERTGGSVSTLTIQRTQQEDSAVYLCASSLYAGGLGELFFGEGSRLTVL.

This rearrangement joins TRBV29-1 to TRBJ2-2; TRBD2 matches at 7 bases. The germline CDR1 and CDR2 sequences are SQVTM and ANQGSEA. V lost 7 bases and J lost 4; bases outside the gene matches: 12. CDR3 length equals 15 residues. The CDR3 is CSGGPGGSGTGELFF. For the CDR3, the DNA is TGCAGCGGGGGACCGGGAGGATCTGGCACCGGGGAGCTGTTTTTT.

The chain uses TRBV6-5 and TRBJ2-7; D is ambiguous. The V gene's germline CDR1 is MNHEY and CDR2 SVGAGI. The CDR3 covers 11 residues. Trimming pared 6 bases from V and 7 bases from J, leaving 10 bases between. The CDR3 nucleotides read TGTGCCAGCAGCTCACTACGGGAGCAGTACTTC. Protein: CASSSLREQYF.

The table lists this clone with a count of one. V is TRBV5-1 and J is TRBJ1-1; TRBD1 matches 8 bases. Trimming at V came to 3 bases and at J to 0 bases, leaving 7 bases not matched to a gene. The CDR3 has 16 residues. Germline CDR1 and CDR2: SGHRS and YFSETQ. The CDR3 protein is CASSSGGGFVNTEAFF. DNA for the CDR3: TGCGCCAGCAGCTCAGGGGGCGGTTTTGTGAACACTGAAGCTTTCTTT. Together with reference TRBV5-1 and TRBJ1-1, the CDR3 gives the full variable domain: KAGVTQTPRYLIKTRGQQVTLSCSPISGHRSVSWYQQTPGQGLQFLFEYFSETQRNKGNFPGRFSGRQFSNSRSEMNVSTLELGDSALYLCASSSGGGFVNTEAFFGQGTRLTVV.

This sequence joins TRBV28 and TRBJ2-3, with 7 bases aligning to TRBD2. Looked up from germline, CDR1 is MDHEN and CDR2 is SYDVKM. Trimming at V came to 3 bases and at J to 5 bases, leaving 11 bases not matched to a gene. The CDR3 is made up of 16 amino acids. CDR3 sequence reads: CASSFLRREKKDTQYF. The CDR3 region has the DNA TGTGCCAGCAGTTTCCTGAGGCGGGAGAAGAAAGATACGCAGTATTTT.